The entry that follows covers one T cell receptor (beta chain) sequence. Its target is not known. This CDR3 contains 14 residues. Germline CDR1 and CDR2: SGHRS and YFSETQ. J gave up 5 bases and V 2 bases, and 7 bases lay outside the gene matches. TCRdb's table, derived via immunoSEQ multiplex PCR, lists solely in-frame clones and lacks some. The table lists under 150,000 clones, around nine tenths of them singletons. The data were taken from a study of cytomegalovirus exposure and HLA in healthy donors. Study results and limitations: Reports described diagnosis of cytomegalovirus status by the classifier as highly specific and sensitive. The study put under 200 TCR beta chains on its list as cytomegalovirus-associated.

This chain joins TRBV5-1 and TRBJ2-7; 7 bases line up with TRBD1. Sequences were obtained from PBMCs. This TCR derives from a woman aged 18-29 years in good health and CMV-seronegative. CDR3 bases: TGCGCCAGCAGCTTAGGACAGGTCCTGCACGAGCAGTACTTC. The encoded protein is CASSLGQVLHEQYF.